Below are 27 T cell receptor beta chains sequenced from a single sample in a study of OX40 agonist ivuxolimab in advanced cancers. Preparation of the library involved the immunoSEQ multiplex PCR assay. The table comes from immuneACCESS by way of TCRdb, which keeps in-frame sequences with V and J called. Part of the clones is missing from these tables; in studies checked, under half for an unresolved V gene and the rest for unknown reasons. The sample data list about 50,000 clones, and around 90% of these were observed just once. Roughly 6.2% of the sample rests with the top ten. Source: CD4+ or CD8+ T cells sorted from blood, taken in a trial of the OX40 agonist ivuxolimab. The receptors were sampled from an adult with an advanced solid tumor such as melanoma, head and neck, liver or kidney cancer.

The chain carries TRBV10-2 and TRBJ2-7; no definite D call. The V end was cut by 2 bases, the J end by 7 bases, with 15 bases between. The CDR3 is made up of 14 amino acids. Looked up from germline, CDR1 is WSHSY and CDR2 is SAAADI. The CDR3 here is CASSEPGWADEQYV. The DNA for the CDR3 is TGCGCCAGCAGTGAGCCAGGCTGGGCTGATGAGCAGTACGTC.

This chain links TRBV9 with TRBJ2-3; maybe TRBD1 (6 bases). The CDR3 extends over 16 amino acids. Germline lookup yields CDR1 SGDLS and CDR2 YYNGEE. V dropped 0 bases and J dropped 2 bases, with 13 bases sitting between them. Here the CDR3 DNA reads TGTGCCAGCAGCGTAGAGGGGGACGCTTACACAGATACGCAGTATTTT. This sequence encodes CASSVEGDAYTDTQYF.

The V gene is TRBV9, the J gene TRBJ1-5; the D gene is possibly TRBD1 (5 bases). The CDR3 consists of 15 residues. The germline V gene has CDR1 SGDLS and CDR2 YYNGEE. Trimming left V 2 bases short and J 7 bases short, with 16 bases between. The CDR3: CASSVGGASGQPQHF. Written as DNA, the CDR3 is TGTGCCAGCAGCGTCGGAGGGGCATCAGGGCAGCCCCAGCATTTT.

CDR3 in DNA: TGTGCCAGCAGCTTAGTCCCGGGCCAGGGTGACAATGAGCAGTTCTTC. This gives the protein CASSLVPGQGDNEQFF. The gene calls are TRBV11-2 and TRBJ2-1; tentatively, D is TRBD1 (5 bases). The CDR3 covers 16 residues. Germline CDR1 is SGHAT and CDR2 is FQNNGV. V was clipped by 1 base and J by 5 bases, with 15 bases between them.

The chain carries TRBV4-1 and TRBJ1-1; D not resolved. Germline V lookup: CDR1 MGHRA, CDR2 YSYEKL. V was clipped by 0 bases and J by 5 bases, with 10 bases between them. This CDR3 spans 14 amino acids. CDR3 sequence (DNA): TGCGCCAGCAGCCAAGATAACTATTATACTGAAGCTTTCTTT. Its protein is CASSQDNYYTEAFF.

The chain couples TRBV5-1 to TRBJ2-1; 10 positions match TRBD2. The germline gives CDR1 SGHRS, CDR2 YFSETQ. The CDR3 sequence is 16 residues long. Trimming cost V 1 base and J 6 bases; bases outside gene matches: 7. CDR3 protein: CASSLSASGGRNEQFF. The CDR3 nucleotides read TGCGCCAGCAGCTTGTCGGCTAGCGGGGGCCGCAATGAGCAGTTCTTC.

The V and J genes are TRBV6-5 and TRBJ2-3; perhaps D is TRBD1 or TRBD2 (5 bases each). Trimming pared 6 bases from V and 4 bases from J, leaving 8 bases between. CDR1 MNHEY and CDR2 SVGAGI come from the germline V gene. The CDR3 runs to 12 residues. CDR3 sequence reads: CASRVGADTQYF. As DNA, the CDR3 is TGTGCCAGCAGGGTGGGGGCAGATACGCAGTATTTT.

The V and J genes are TRBV27 and TRBJ2-5, with D possibly being TRBD2 (5 bases). Trimming took 4 bases from V and 0 from J, leaving 18 bases between them. The CDR3 is made up of 17 amino acids. CDR1 is MNHEY and CDR2 is SMNVEV in the germline V gene (reference sequence). CDR3: CASSSSPRAQNQETQYF. CDR3 nucleotide sequence: TGTGCCAGCAGTTCATCCCCGAGGGCGCAGAACCAAGAGACCCAGTACTTC.

Only one count was recorded for this clone. The chain is built from TRBV5-4 and TRBJ1-1, with no clear D. Per germline, CDR1 SGHNT and CDR2 YYREEE (reference sequence). This CDR3 comprises 13 residues. Trimming stripped 1 base from V and 10 bases from J, with 14 bases between. The CDR3 region is CASSLRSASGAFF. CDR3 DNA: TGTGCCAGCAGCTTGAGGTCCGCGTCGGGAGCTTTCTTT.

The rearrangement joins TRBV9 to TRBJ1-4; tentatively, D is TRBD1 (5 bases). V lost 4 bases and J lost 0, with 13 bases in between. Per the germline V gene, CDR1 is SGDLS and CDR2 is YYNGEE. This CDR3 has 16 amino acids. This chain's CDR3 is CASSPEGGATNEKLFF. CDR3 DNA: TGTGCCAGCAGCCCCGAGGGAGGGGCAACTAATGAAAAACTGTTTTTT.

V usage is TRBV2 and J usage is TRBJ2-7; TRBD1 aligns across 7 bases. Per the germline V gene, CDR1 is SNHLY and CDR2 is FYNNEI. Trimming took 6 bases from V and 1 from J; bases not matched to a gene: 6. The CDR3 covers 14 residues. CDR3 residues: CASSPGTDSYEQYV. In DNA form, the CDR3 reads TGTGCCAGCAGCCCCGGGACAGATTCCTACGAGCAGTACGTC.

The CDR3 DNA follows: TGTGCCAGCAGTTACTCGAGTTGGGGATCCTACGAGCAGTACTTC. Its protein is CASSYSSWGSYEQYF. V and J are TRBV6-5 and TRBJ2-7; unclear D gene. The CDR3 sequence is 15 residues long. The V and J ends lost 0 bases and 1 base respectively, with 10 bases between them. The germline V gene has CDR1 MNHEY and CDR2 SVGAGI.

The chain is built from TRBV6-5 and TRBJ2-6, with D unclear. Germline V gives CDR1 MNHEY, CDR2 SVGAGI. V lost 8 bases, J lost 0 bases, and 8 bases lay in between. This CDR3 contains 14 residues. CDR3 in DNA: TGTGCCAGCGGCGTAAGCTCTGGGGCCAACGTCCTGACTTTC. This sequence encodes CASGVSSGANVLTF.

The chain is built from TRBV7-9 and TRBJ2-7; no reliable D call. Germline assignment: CDR1 SEHNR and CDR2 FQNEAQ (reference sequence). The length of the CDR3 is 14 residues. The ends were cut back, 0 bases at V and 2 bases at J, with 8 bases in the middle. The CDR3 protein is CASSLAVRPYEQYV. The CDR3 region has the DNA TGTGCCAGCAGCTTAGCAGTCCGGCCCTACGAGCAGTACGTC.

The chain links TRBV19 to TRBJ1-5; possibly TRBD1 for D (5 bases). CDR3 length: 15 residues. Trimming cost V 5 bases and J 3 bases, with 14 bases left between them. Per germline, CDR1 LNHDA and CDR2 SQIVND (reference sequence). As DNA, the CDR3 is TGTGCCAGTAGTTCCAAATCGGGGACCAATCAGCCCCAGCATTTT. This translates into CASSSKSGTNQPQHF.

The chain combines TRBV19 with TRBJ1-5, with a tentative D call TRBD1 (6 bases). V lost 7 bases to trimming and J lost 5 bases, with 12 bases between them. Germline-derived CDR1 and CDR2 are LNHDA and SQIVND (reference sequence). CDR3 size: 13 residues. This chain's CDR3 is CASKTGSYQPQHF. Written as DNA, the CDR3 is TGTGCCAGTAAAACAGGGTCATATCAGCCCCAGCATTTT.

This chain uses TRBV27 with TRBJ2-2, with D perhaps being TRBD1 or TRBD2 (6 bases each). The germline V gene has CDR1 MNHEY and CDR2 SMNVEV (reference sequence). The CDR3 totals 17 residues. The V end lost 5 bases, the J end lost 4 bases, and 20 bases lay between the germline ends. CDR3 bases: TGTGCCAGCAGTCCCCAAGGGGGGCTACGAGCCACCGGGGAGCTGTTTTTT. This encodes CASSPQGGLRATGELFF.

The V call is TRBV6-1, the J call TRBJ1-5; D remains unclear. The CDR3 loop spans 14 amino acids. CDR1 is MNHNS and CDR2 is SASEGT in the germline V gene. V was cut by 0 bases and J by 7 bases, with 10 bases left in between. CDR3 in DNA: TGTGCCAGCAGTGAAGCGTTTACACGACAGCCCCAGCATTTT. It specifies CASSEAFTRQPQHF.

This clone was seen a handful of times. The gene calls are TRBV5-1 and TRBJ1-4; 7 bases are shared with TRBD1. This CDR3 comprises 15 residues. Germline V lookup: CDR1 SGHRS, CDR2 YFSETQ. The J segment lost 0 bases and the V segment lost 4 bases, leaving 3 bases of the junction unmatched. The DNA of the CDR3 is TGCGCCAGCAGCCTCACAGGGGCAACTAATGAAAAACTGTTTTTT. This sequence encodes CASSLTGATNEKLFF.

The rearrangement links TRBV6-1 to TRBJ2-5; D is undetermined. In germline, CDR1 is MNHNS, CDR2 SASEGT. This CDR3 is built from 15 residues. Trimming shortened V by 4 bases and J by 9 bases, and 21 bases separated the two germline ends. The CDR3 here is CASSVGSQVSSAQYF. The DNA of the CDR3 is TGTGCCAGCAGTGTCGGCAGCCAGGTATCCTCGGCCCAGTACTTC.

The CDR3, as DNA: TGTGCCAGCAGTCAAATCCCGGGACAGGGGGACATGAACACTGAAGCTTTCTTT. Residues: CASSQIPGQGDMNTEAFF. The V gene is TRBV28, the J gene TRBJ1-1; TRBD1 agrees at 11 bases. The V and J ends lost 5 bases and 0 bases, in that order; junction bases with no gene match: 11. The germline gives CDR1 MDHEN, CDR2 SYDVKM. The CDR3 sequence is 18 residues long. The whole variable domain, filled in from reference TRBV28 and TRBJ1-1, reads DVKVTQSSRYLVKRTGEKVFLECVQDMDHENMFWYRQDPGLGLRLIYFSYDVKMKEKGDIPEGYSVSREKKERFSLILESASTNQTSMYLCASSQIPGQGDMNTEAFFGQGTRLTVV.

The rearrangement joins TRBV2 to TRBJ2-1; 7 nucleotides align to TRBD2. The CDR3 has 16 residues. Germline CDR1 and CDR2: SNHLY and FYNNEI. V dropped 7 bases and J dropped 10; count of bases not matched to a gene: 19. The CDR3 loop reads CASTPAPWGRGVEQFF. Here the CDR3 DNA reads TGTGCCAGCACCCCAGCTCCCTGGGGCCGGGGGGTGGAGCAGTTCTTC.

This chain uses TRBV30 with TRBJ2-2, with 10 bases lining up with TRBD2. Per germline, CDR1 GTSNPN and CDR2 SVGIG (reference sequence). V trimming: 8 bases; J trimming: 1 base; junction bases outside the gene matches: 7. CDR3 length: 15 amino acids. The CDR3 sequence: CATSLAGGNTGELFF. CDR3 DNA: TGTGCCACTAGCTTAGCGGGGGGGAACACCGGGGAGCTGTTTTTT.

The rearrangement uses TRBV19 and TRBJ2-2; 10 nucleotides agree with TRBD2. Germline V gene lookup returns CDR1 LNHDA and CDR2 SQIVND (reference sequence). The CDR3 extends over 15 amino acids. Unmatched junction bases numbered 9, after V lost 8 bases and J lost 6 bases. The CDR3 sequence: CASASGGAFPGELFF. For the CDR3, the DNA is TGTGCCAGTGCGAGCGGGGGGGCATTCCCCGGGGAGCTGTTTTTT.

The chain employs TRBV5-6 and TRBJ1-6, with a possible D match to TRBD1 (5 bases). This CDR3 is built from 16 residues. Germline CDR1 and CDR2: SGHDT and YYEEEE. The V end lost 5 bases, the J end lost 7 bases, and 19 bases lay between the germline ends. The CDR3 nucleotides are TGTGCCAGCAGTACGACCTGGGGCTCAGCGAATTCACCCCTCCACTTT. It is translated as CASSTTWGSANSPLHF.

This clone was detected a few times. The chain couples TRBV15 to TRBJ1-6, with D hard to call. Trimming removed 6 bases at V and 8 bases at J, with 11 bases between. Germline CDR1 reads LNHNV; CDR2 reads YYDKDF (reference sequence). The CDR3 has 13 residues. CDR3 residues: CATSSSRHSPLHF. DNA for the CDR3: TGTGCCACCAGTTCATCGCGGCATTCACCCCTCCACTTT.

J is TRBJ1-1 and V is TRBV6-5; D gene ambiguous. V shed 6 bases and J shed 1 base, with 6 bases lying between them. Germline loops: CDR1 MNHEY, CDR2 SVGAGI. This CDR3 has 12 residues. The CDR3 spells CASRGANTEAFF. The DNA of the CDR3 is TGTGCCAGCAGGGGAGCGAACACTGAAGCTTTCTTT.